This passage covers 2 T cell receptor beta chains from one sample sequenced in a study of T cell responses to AZD1222 COVID-19 vaccine. Sequenced by immunoSEQ multiplex PCR; TCRdb stores in-frame clones only, minus some. Of around 140,000 clones detected, more than 70% appear once; the ten largest clones hold under 2%. The sequencing here drew on peripheral blood, taken 28 days after the second AZD1222 dose. The source of these receptors is an adult who received the AZD1222 COVID-19 vaccine.

The CDR3 nucleotides read TGCGCCAGCAGCCAAGTCGGACATAGGGAGGGCCGCAATGAGCAGTTCTTC. Translating gives CASSQVGHREGRNEQFF. The V and J genes are TRBV4-1 and TRBJ2-1; 7 bases match TRBD2. V shed 1 base and J 6 bases; nucleotides not matched to a gene: 12. Germline values: CDR1 MGHRA, CDR2 YSYEKL. The CDR3 is made up of 17 amino acids.

The J gene is TRBJ1-4, the V gene TRBV7-3, with D hard to call. This CDR3 contains 14 residues. The V and J ends lost 2 bases and 5 bases respectively, with 9 bases between them. The V gene's germline CDR1 is SGHTA and CDR2 FQGTGA. The CDR3 DNA reads TGTGCCAGCAGCTTATCGGACGGGAATGAAAAACTGTTTTTT. Amino acid sequence: CASSLSDGNEKLFF.